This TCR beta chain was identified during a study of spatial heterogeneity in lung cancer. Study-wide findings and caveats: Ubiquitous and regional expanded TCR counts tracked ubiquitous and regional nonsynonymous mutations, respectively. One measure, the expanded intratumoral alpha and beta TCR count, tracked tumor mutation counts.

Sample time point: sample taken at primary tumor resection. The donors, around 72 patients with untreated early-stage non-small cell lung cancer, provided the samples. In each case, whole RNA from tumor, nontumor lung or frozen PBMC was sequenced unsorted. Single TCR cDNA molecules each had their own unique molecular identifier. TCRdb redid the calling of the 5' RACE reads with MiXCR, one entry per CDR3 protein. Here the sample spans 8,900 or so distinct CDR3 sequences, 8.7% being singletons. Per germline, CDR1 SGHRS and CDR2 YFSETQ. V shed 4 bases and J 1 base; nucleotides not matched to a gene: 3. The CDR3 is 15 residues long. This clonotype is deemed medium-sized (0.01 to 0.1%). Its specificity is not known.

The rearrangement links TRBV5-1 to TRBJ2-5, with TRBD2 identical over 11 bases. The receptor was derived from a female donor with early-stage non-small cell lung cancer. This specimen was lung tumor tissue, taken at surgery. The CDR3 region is CASSVTSGIQETQYF. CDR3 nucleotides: TGCGCCAGCAGCGTGACTAGCGGGATCCAAGAGACCCAGTACTTC.